One sample yielded the 14 T cell receptor beta chains listed below, sequenced in a study of human T cells and chemical hapten exposure. MiXCR, run by TCRdb on the RACE reads, gives a single entry per CDR3 protein. The sample gives roughly 98,000 distinct CDR3 sequences, about an eighth of which show up once; approximately 2% is in the top ten. The time point here: patch test 1, 2 weeks after DPC sensitization. Noted treatment: therapeutic diphenylcyclopropenone sensitization with weekly scalp DPC. The input for sequencing was whole blood, taken in connection with sensitization to the hapten diphenylcyclopropenone (DPC). These receptors were taken from a woman aged 40 to 50 with alopecia areata. Some clones in this sample may be carry-over from other donors' samples.

This clonotype came up many times. The V and J genes are TRBV20-1 and TRBJ1-1; the D gene is possibly TRBD1 (5 bases). Trimming took off 3 bases at V and 0 bases at J, with 8 bases between the two ends. Germline CDR1 and CDR2: DFQATT and SNEGSKA (reference sequence). The CDR3 extends over 13 amino acids. The CDR3 DNA is TGCAGTGCTAGGAGGGGAATGAACACTGAAGCTTTCTTT. Its protein product is CSARRGMNTEAFF.

This clonotype has ten or more counts. The genes are TRBV6-6 and TRBJ1-5; TRBD1 agrees at 10 bases. The CDR3 spans 16 residues. The trim removed 8 bases at V and 0 bases at J, leaving 7 bases unmatched. CDR1 is MNHNY and CDR2 is SVGAGI in the germline V gene (reference sequence). CDR3 loop: CASYGQGGDSNQPQHF. CDR3 DNA: TGTGCCAGCTACGGACAGGGGGGGGATAGCAATCAGCCCCAGCATTTT.

This clonotype appeared a few times. The chain employs TRBV28 and TRBJ1-1; possibly TRBD1 for D (5 bases). Germline values: CDR1 MDHEN, CDR2 SYDVKM. The CDR3 loop spans 12 amino acids. Deletions cut 10 bases from V and 3 bases from J, with 12 bases between. The CDR3 DNA follows: TGTGCCACCGGCCGGGGGGACACTGAAGCTTTCTTT. This sequence encodes CATGRGDTEAFF.

The V gene is TRBV15, the J gene TRBJ2-7; 10 bases are a match to TRBD1. The germline CDR1 and CDR2 sequences are LNHNV and YYDKDF (reference sequence). The CDR3 has 15 residues. Unmatched junction bases numbered 2, after V lost 1 base and J lost 2 bases. The chain's CDR3 is CATSRGGTGAYEQYF. The CDR3 DNA follows: TGTGCCACCAGCAGAGGAGGGACAGGGGCCTACGAGCAGTACTTC.

This rearrangement joins TRBV30 to TRBJ2-3, with 7 bases fitting TRBD2. The germline V gene has CDR1 GTSNPN and CDR2 SVGIG (reference sequence). The CDR3 spans 16 residues. V shed 3 bases and J 0 bases; nucleotides not matched to a gene: 9. The chain's CDR3 is CAWRALAETSTDTQYF. The DNA of the CDR3 is TGTGCCTGGAGGGCGCTAGCGGAGACTAGCACAGATACGCAGTATTTT.

This clonotype was counted a few times. V and J are TRBV29-1 and TRBJ2-7, with 8 bases fitting TRBD2. Germline CDR1 reads SQVTM; CDR2 reads ANQGSEA. The CDR3 is 12 amino acids. With 4 bases clipped from V and 2 bases from J, the junction kept 1 base outside the gene matches. The CDR3 DNA is TGCAGCGTTGGGCGGGAGGCCTACGAGCAGTACTTC. Encoded protein: CSVGREAYEQYF.

This clonotype occurred many times. This sequence joins TRBV12-3 or TRBV12-4 and TRBJ1-1, with 9 bases fitting TRBD1. The CDR3 spans 14 residues. After removal of 5 bases from V and 3 bases from J, the junction contained 4 bases not matched to a gene. CDR3 protein: CASSGTGRDTEAFF. The CDR3 bases are TGTGCCAGCAGTGGGACAGGGAGGGACACTGAAGCTTTCTTT.

This clonotype was detected only a few times. This chain joins TRBV27 and TRBJ1-1, with D unclear. V was clipped by 0 bases and J by 0 bases, with 5 bases between them. Germline CDR1 MNHEY, CDR2 SMNVEV (reference sequence). There are 14 residues in the CDR3. CDR3 in amino acids: CASSLSGLNTEAFF. Here the CDR3 DNA reads TGTGCCAGCAGTTTATCAGGGTTGAACACTGAAGCTTTCTTT.

The chain recombines TRBV2 with TRBJ2-7; perhaps TRBD1 as D (6 bases). Trimming removed 7 bases at V and 5 bases at J, with 6 bases between. Germline CDR1 reads SNHLY; CDR2 reads FYNNEI. This CDR3 comprises 10 residues. The CDR3 here is CASNRDEQYF. The CDR3 nucleotides are TGTGCCAGCAACAGGGACGAGCAGTACTTC. The whole variable domain, remainder taken from reference TRBV2 and TRBJ2-7, is EPEVTQTPSHQVTQMGQEVILRCVPISNHLYFYWYRQILGQKVEFLVSFYNNEISEKSEIFDDQFSVERPDGSNFTLKIRSTKLEDSAMYFCASNRDEQYFGPGTRLTVT.

The chain couples TRBV12-3 or TRBV12-4 to TRBJ1-5, with D perhaps TRBD1 (5 bases). V gave up 2 bases and J gave up 5 bases, with 10 bases separating them. The CDR3 sequence is 14 residues long. Here the CDR3 reads CASSLTGGDQPQHF. The CDR3 coding sequence is TGTGCCAGCAGTTTAACAGGAGGGGATCAGCCCCAGCATTTT.

The V and J genes are TRBV28 and TRBJ1-1; 9 bases map to TRBD1. The germline V gene has CDR1 MDHEN and CDR2 SYDVKM. V lost 8 bases, J lost 6 bases, and 4 bases stayed unmatched. The CDR3 has 12 amino acids. CDR3 DNA: TGTGCCAGCGGACAGGGGATCGCTGAAGCTTTCTTT. Translating gives CASGQGIAEAFF.

This clonotype was recorded at least ten times. The J gene is TRBJ2-1, the V gene TRBV4-1, with TRBD2 matching 9 bases. V shed 0 bases, J shed 4 bases, and the junction held 7 bases outside the gene matches. Looked up from germline, CDR1 is MGHRA and CDR2 is YSYEKL. The CDR3 extends over 17 amino acids. This CDR3 reads CASSQEGVSGSYNEQFF. CDR3 nucleotides: TGCGCCAGCAGCCAAGAGGGGGTTAGCGGGAGTTACAATGAGCAGTTCTTC.

The chain carries TRBV28 and TRBJ1-4; 8 nucleotides line up with TRBD1. The CDR3 consists of 16 residues. V was pared by 6 bases and J by 10 bases, with 16 bases of the junction left unmatched. Germline loops: CDR1 MDHEN, CDR2 SYDVKM. This chain's CDR3 is CASRPSAGTGNGKLFF. CDR3 DNA sequence: TGTGCCAGCAGACCGAGCGCCGGGACAGGAAACGGAAAACTGTTTTTT.

The rearrangement joins TRBV28 to TRBJ2-6; a weak D match, TRBD2 (6 bases). Germline CDR1 and CDR2: MDHEN and SYDVKM. The CDR3 sequence is 16 residues long. The V end lost 4 bases, the J end lost 0 bases, and 10 bases lay between the germline ends. This CDR3 reads CASSWRELSGANVLTF. The DNA for the CDR3 is TGTGCCAGCAGTTGGCGGGAACTCTCTGGGGCCAACGTCCTGACTTTC.